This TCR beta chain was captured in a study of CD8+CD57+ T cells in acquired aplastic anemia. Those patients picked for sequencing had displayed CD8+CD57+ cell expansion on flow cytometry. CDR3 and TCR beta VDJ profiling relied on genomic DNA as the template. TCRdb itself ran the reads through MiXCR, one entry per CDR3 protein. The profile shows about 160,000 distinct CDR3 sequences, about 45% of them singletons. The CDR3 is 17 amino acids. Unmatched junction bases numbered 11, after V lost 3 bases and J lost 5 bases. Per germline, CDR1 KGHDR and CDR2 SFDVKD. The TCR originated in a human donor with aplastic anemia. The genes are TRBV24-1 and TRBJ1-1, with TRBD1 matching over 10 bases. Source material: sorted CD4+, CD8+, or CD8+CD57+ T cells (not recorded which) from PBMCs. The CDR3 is CATSDPGTGDVVTEAFF. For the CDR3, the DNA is TGTGCCACCAGTGATCCCGGGACAGGGGATGTGGTGACTGAAGCTTTCTTT.